This TCR beta chain is drawn from a study of blood T cells in healthy people across ages. Next came a second PCR, run for 7 to 11 cycles, which used a sample-barcoded 5' primer along with a J-beta primer mix. Using its own MiXCR run on the 5' RACE reads, TCRdb lists one record per CDR3 protein. The sample shows about 720,000 distinct CDR3 sequences, about a fifth of them seen only once. This clonotype turned up a few times. Input material: blood. This receptor was taken from a man aged 70-80 years in good health.

The CDR3 loop is CASSSGFNEQFF. CDR3 sequence (DNA): TGTGCCAGCAGTTCAGGGTTCAATGAGCAGTTCTTC. The chain has TRBV28 and TRBJ2-7; D might be TRBD1 (5 bases). The DNA end is more similar to TRBJ2-1, so the J call may be wrong. This CDR3 is 12 amino acids long. Germline assignment: CDR1 MDHEN and CDR2 SYDVKM.